The next 10 T cell receptor beta chains were all read from a single sample in a study of graft-versus-host responses after intestinal transplantation. The table came from immunoSEQ multiplex PCR; TCRdb's copy has only in-frame clones and leaves some out. This table holds over 100,000 clones, roughly 87% found once. Antigens of these TCRs are unknown. This material consisted of unstimulated CD4+ T cells sorted from spleen or lymph node cells, taken before intestinal transplant. The origin of the receptors is a human donor who received an intestinal transplant.

The gene calls are TRBV11-3 and TRBJ2-7; no definite D call. The CDR3 loop spans 15 amino acids. V dropped 2 bases and J dropped 0 bases, with 11 bases sitting between them. Germline CDR1 SGHNT, CDR2 YENEEA. The CDR3 protein is CASSLFPPDSYEQYF. DNA of the CDR3: TGTGCCAGCAGCTTATTTCCACCGGACTCCTACGAGCAGTACTTC.

To note about this clone: Other DNA sequences in this sample translate to the same CDR3. This chain uses TRBV27 with TRBJ1-1; no definite D call. Germline lookup yields CDR1 MNHEY and CDR2 SMNVEV (reference sequence). Trimming stripped 6 bases from V and 1 base from J, with 9 bases between. This CDR3 is built from 13 residues. The CDR3 reads CASRLTENTEAFF. The CDR3 DNA follows: TGTGCCAGCAGGTTAACAGAGAACACTGAAGCTTTCTTT.

The chain combines TRBV5-1 with TRBJ2-3; D call uncertain. Trimming pared 1 base from V and 6 bases from J, leaving 6 bases between. CDR1 and CDR2 (germline): SGHRS, YFSETQ. This CDR3 is built from 12 residues. CDR3 sequence: CASSLLGDTQYF. Written as DNA, the CDR3 is TGCGCCAGCAGCTTGTTGGGGGATACGCAGTATTTT.

The chain couples TRBV14 to TRBJ1-1; 7 positions agree with TRBD1. Losses at the gene ends were 2 bases for V and 11 bases for J; bases not matched to a gene: 8. Germline assignment: CDR1 SGHDN and CDR2 FVKESK. The CDR3 has 13 amino acids. The CDR3 protein is CASSQINRGWAFF. The CDR3, as DNA: TGTGCCAGCAGCCAAATAAACAGGGGATGGGCTTTCTTT.

The table lists this clone with a count of one. The chain recombines TRBV21-1 with TRBJ1-4. TRBV21-1 is given as a pseudogene. This CDR3 contains 18 residues. As DNA, the CDR3 is TGTGCCAGCAGCAAAGAGGCGTGGGGGGGAGCAACTAATGAAAAACTGTTTTTT. Residues: CASSKEAWGGATNEKLFF.

This rearrangement joins TRBV20-1 to TRBJ2-5; TRBD2 is a possible D gene (5 bases). Trimming took 3 bases from V and 5 from J, leaving 7 bases between them. The germline gives CDR1 DFQATT, CDR2 SNEGSKA (reference sequence). The CDR3 has 11 residues. The CDR3 DNA reads TGCAGTGCTAGTGGCGGGGAGACCCAGTACTTC. Encoded protein: CSASGGETQYF.

This clone appeared a single time. V is TRBV5-1 and J is TRBJ2-3; D might be TRBD1 or TRBD2, each matching 6 bases. CDR1 is SGHRS and CDR2 is YFSETQ in the germline V gene. This CDR3 comprises 17 residues. Deletions cut 0 bases from V and 2 bases from J, with 16 bases between. CDR3 region: CASSLDSGGKVTDTQYF. Here the CDR3 DNA reads TGCGCCAGCAGCTTGGACTCCGGGGGCAAAGTCACAGATACGCAGTATTTT.

The CDR3 protein is CASSLGQIGTDTQYF. CDR3 sequence (DNA): TGTGCCAGCAGTTTGGGTCAGATAGGAACGGATACGCAGTATTTT. The chain combines TRBV27 with TRBJ2-3; no reliable D call. Germline CDR1 and CDR2: MNHEY and SMNVEV (reference sequence). With 3 bases removed from V and 6 bases from J, the gap between germline ends came to 16 bases. The CDR3 covers 15 residues.

J is TRBJ2-6 and V is TRBV5-4; tentative D call: TRBD1 (5 bases). The germline V gene encodes CDR1 SGHNT and CDR2 YYREEE (reference sequence). V was clipped by 4 bases and J by 0 bases, with 14 bases between them. This CDR3 region has 17 residues. The CDR3 coding sequence is TGTGCCAGCAGCACGGCACAGGTTGGCTCTGGGGCCAACGTCCTGACTTTC. Protein sequence: CASSTAQVGSGANVLTF.

The rearrangement links TRBV5-6 to TRBJ2-4; no clear D. Germline lookup yields CDR1 SGHDT and CDR2 YYEEEE. This CDR3 is 16 amino acids long. Trimming cost V 4 bases and J 0 bases, with 14 bases left between them. CDR3 sequence (DNA): TGTGCCAGCAGCCCAATTAGGACGGGAGCCAAAAACATTCAGTACTTC. As protein: CASSPIRTGAKNIQYF.